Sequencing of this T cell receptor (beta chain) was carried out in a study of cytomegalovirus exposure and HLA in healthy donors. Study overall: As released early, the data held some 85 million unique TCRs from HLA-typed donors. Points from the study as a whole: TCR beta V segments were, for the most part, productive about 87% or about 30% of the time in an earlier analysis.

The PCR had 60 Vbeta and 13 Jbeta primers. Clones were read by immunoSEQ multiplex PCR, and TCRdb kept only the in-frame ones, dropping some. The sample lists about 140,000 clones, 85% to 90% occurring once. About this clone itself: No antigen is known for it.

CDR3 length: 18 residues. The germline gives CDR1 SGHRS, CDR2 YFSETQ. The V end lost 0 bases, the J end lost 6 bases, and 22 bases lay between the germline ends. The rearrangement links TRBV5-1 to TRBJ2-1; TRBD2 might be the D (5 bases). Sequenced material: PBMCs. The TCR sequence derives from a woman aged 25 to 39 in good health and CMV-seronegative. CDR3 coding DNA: TGCGCCAGCAGCTTGGGGTGGGGAGAAACCACTCGGTCCAATGAGCAGTTCTTC. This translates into CASSLGWGETTRSNEQFF.